This paragraph reports one T cell receptor beta chain. The germline CDR1 and CDR2 sequences are SGHNT and YYREEE (reference sequence). V was cut by 1 base and J by 10 bases, with 12 bases left in between. The CDR3 covers 13 residues. The assay was run at deep level. Replicate PCRs from sorted subsets contained around 190 ng DNA, which is some 32,000 T cell genomes. Repertoires were generated with immunoSEQ multiplex PCR, while TCRdb's copy carries only in-frame clones and drops some. In the table there are over a million clones, roughly 96% of which are singletons. This sample is drawn from a study of shared clonotypes between healthy human individuals. Every one of the donors was a Caucasian adult that lived in Nashville, Tennessee.

The genes are TRBV5-4 and TRBJ2-1; possibly TRBD2 for D (5 bases). This clonotype originated in a man aged 25-45 years in good health. The sequencing input was naive CD4+ T cells sorted from blood. Subset reported: CD45RA+ positively selected. The CDR3 bases are TGTGCCAGCAGCTTGACTAGTGATGGAGAGCAGTTCTTC. This gives the protein CASSLTSDGEQFF.